The present entry profiles one TCR beta chain with its context. The antigen remains undetermined. Each patient's relapse followed autologous stem cell transplantation, and brentuximab vedotin exposure varied. This entry is derived from a study of PD-1 blockade in classical Hodgkin lymphoma. Study at large: Patients were given intravenous nivolumab, 3 mg/kg, every 2 weeks.

Study-wide findings and caveats: Baseline TCR diversity was reportedly lower in newly diagnosed patients than in healthy donors. It was reported as lower still in relapsed/refractory patients. It was among complete responders that baseline diversity resembled that of newly diagnosed patients. Some patients began nivolumab under 1 year after ASCT. These patients were excluded from later analyses.

This CDR3 has 13 amino acids. CDR1 and CDR2 from the germline V gene are MNHEY and SMNVEV (reference sequence). Between the trimmed V and J ends, which lost 6 bases and 1 base, there was a span of 7 bases. Using immunoSEQ multiplex PCR, the repertoire was profiled, and TCRdb retains in-frame clones only, with some absent. The table lists roughly 20,000 clones, approximately 84% of them singletons, with roughly 6.4% in the top ten. The genes are TRBV27 and TRBJ1-5; D gene uncertain. The sample consisted of peripheral blood mononuclear cells (PBMCs), taken at baseline. The TCR originated in a human donor with classical Hodgkin lymphoma. The CDR3 DNA follows: TGTGCCAGCAGGCTGGTGAGCAATCAGCCCCAGCATTTT. Encoded protein: CASRLVSNQPQHF.